The sequence of this TCR beta chain was determined in a study of blood T cell repertoires in COVID-19. Sequenced by immunoSEQ multiplex PCR; TCRdb stores in-frame clones only, minus some. The sample lists under 150,000 clones; around 84% were seen once. The CDR3 consists of 13 residues. Germline V gives CDR1 SGHNT, CDR2 YYREEE (reference sequence). Trimming took off 3 bases at V and 2 bases at J, with 8 bases between the two ends. V and J are TRBV5-4 and TRBJ1-1, with D possibly being TRBD1 (5 bases). This TCR derives from a human donor in a cohort sampled during active COVID-19. What was sequenced was peripheral blood. CDR3 protein: CASSYQGNTEAFF. The CDR3 nucleotides are TGTGCCAGCAGCTACCAGGGTAACACTGAAGCTTTCTTT.